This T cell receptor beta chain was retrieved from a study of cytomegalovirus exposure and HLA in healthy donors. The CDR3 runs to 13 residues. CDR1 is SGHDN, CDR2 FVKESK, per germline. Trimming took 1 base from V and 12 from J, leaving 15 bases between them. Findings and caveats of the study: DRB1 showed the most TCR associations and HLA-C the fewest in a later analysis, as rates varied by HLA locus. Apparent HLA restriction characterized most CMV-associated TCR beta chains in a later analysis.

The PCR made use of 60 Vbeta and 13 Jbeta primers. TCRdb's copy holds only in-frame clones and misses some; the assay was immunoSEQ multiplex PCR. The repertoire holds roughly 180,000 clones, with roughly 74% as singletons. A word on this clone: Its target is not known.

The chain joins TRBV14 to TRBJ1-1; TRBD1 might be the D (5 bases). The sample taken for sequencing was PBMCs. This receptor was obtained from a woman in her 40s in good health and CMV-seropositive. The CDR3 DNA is TGTGCCAGCAGCCAAGTTTGGGGACTGAACCCTTTCTTT. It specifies CASSQVWGLNPFF.